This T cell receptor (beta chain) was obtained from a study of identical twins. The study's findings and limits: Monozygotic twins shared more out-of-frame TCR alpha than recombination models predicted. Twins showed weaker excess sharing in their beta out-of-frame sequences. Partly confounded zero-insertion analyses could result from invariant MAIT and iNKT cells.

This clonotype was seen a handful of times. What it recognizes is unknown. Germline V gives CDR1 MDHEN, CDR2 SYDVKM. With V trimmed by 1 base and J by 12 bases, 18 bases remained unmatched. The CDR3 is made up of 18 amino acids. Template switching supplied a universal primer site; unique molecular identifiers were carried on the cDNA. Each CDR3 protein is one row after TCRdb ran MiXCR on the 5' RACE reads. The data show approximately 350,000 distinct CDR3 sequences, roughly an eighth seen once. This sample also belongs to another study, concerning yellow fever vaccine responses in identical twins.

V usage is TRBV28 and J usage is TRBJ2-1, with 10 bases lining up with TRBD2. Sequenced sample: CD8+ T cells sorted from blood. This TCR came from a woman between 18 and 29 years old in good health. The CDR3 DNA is TGTGCCAGCAGTTTATCGTCGGGACGGGGTCTAGCGGGAGAGTGGCAGTTCTTC. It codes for CASSLSSGRGLAGEWQFF. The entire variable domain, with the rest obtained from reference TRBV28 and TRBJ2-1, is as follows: DVKVTQSSRYLVKRTGEKVFLECVQDMDHENMFWYRQDPGLGLRLIYFSYDVKMKEKGDIPEGYSVSREKKERFSLILESASTNQTSMYLCASSLSSGRGLAGEWQFFGPGTRLTVL.